This TCR beta chain was retrieved from a study of STAT5B mutations in CD4+ large granular lymphocyte leukemia. Overall study findings and caveats: No patients shared main leukemic clonotypes, though roughly 27% appeared at low frequency elsewhere.

Comment on this clone: The antigen remains undetermined.

V was pared by 4 bases and J by 0 bases, with 7 bases of the junction left unmatched. Looked up from germline, CDR1 is SGHRS and CDR2 is YFSETQ. This CDR3 comprises 16 residues. Some clones are missing from TCRdb's copy, which holds only in-frame ones; the method was immunoSEQ multiplex PCR. There are roughly 26,000 clones in the sample; around 81% occur only once, and 0.3% to 0.35% lies in the top ten. The TCR comes from a human donor in good health. Sequenced: CD4+ T cells from blood buffy coats. This chain links TRBV5-1 with TRBJ2-3, with TRBD1 identical over 8 bases. CDR3 amino acids: CASSDLRQGSTDTQYF. Written as DNA, the CDR3 is TGCGCCAGCAGCGACTTAAGACAGGGGAGCACAGATACGCAGTATTTT.